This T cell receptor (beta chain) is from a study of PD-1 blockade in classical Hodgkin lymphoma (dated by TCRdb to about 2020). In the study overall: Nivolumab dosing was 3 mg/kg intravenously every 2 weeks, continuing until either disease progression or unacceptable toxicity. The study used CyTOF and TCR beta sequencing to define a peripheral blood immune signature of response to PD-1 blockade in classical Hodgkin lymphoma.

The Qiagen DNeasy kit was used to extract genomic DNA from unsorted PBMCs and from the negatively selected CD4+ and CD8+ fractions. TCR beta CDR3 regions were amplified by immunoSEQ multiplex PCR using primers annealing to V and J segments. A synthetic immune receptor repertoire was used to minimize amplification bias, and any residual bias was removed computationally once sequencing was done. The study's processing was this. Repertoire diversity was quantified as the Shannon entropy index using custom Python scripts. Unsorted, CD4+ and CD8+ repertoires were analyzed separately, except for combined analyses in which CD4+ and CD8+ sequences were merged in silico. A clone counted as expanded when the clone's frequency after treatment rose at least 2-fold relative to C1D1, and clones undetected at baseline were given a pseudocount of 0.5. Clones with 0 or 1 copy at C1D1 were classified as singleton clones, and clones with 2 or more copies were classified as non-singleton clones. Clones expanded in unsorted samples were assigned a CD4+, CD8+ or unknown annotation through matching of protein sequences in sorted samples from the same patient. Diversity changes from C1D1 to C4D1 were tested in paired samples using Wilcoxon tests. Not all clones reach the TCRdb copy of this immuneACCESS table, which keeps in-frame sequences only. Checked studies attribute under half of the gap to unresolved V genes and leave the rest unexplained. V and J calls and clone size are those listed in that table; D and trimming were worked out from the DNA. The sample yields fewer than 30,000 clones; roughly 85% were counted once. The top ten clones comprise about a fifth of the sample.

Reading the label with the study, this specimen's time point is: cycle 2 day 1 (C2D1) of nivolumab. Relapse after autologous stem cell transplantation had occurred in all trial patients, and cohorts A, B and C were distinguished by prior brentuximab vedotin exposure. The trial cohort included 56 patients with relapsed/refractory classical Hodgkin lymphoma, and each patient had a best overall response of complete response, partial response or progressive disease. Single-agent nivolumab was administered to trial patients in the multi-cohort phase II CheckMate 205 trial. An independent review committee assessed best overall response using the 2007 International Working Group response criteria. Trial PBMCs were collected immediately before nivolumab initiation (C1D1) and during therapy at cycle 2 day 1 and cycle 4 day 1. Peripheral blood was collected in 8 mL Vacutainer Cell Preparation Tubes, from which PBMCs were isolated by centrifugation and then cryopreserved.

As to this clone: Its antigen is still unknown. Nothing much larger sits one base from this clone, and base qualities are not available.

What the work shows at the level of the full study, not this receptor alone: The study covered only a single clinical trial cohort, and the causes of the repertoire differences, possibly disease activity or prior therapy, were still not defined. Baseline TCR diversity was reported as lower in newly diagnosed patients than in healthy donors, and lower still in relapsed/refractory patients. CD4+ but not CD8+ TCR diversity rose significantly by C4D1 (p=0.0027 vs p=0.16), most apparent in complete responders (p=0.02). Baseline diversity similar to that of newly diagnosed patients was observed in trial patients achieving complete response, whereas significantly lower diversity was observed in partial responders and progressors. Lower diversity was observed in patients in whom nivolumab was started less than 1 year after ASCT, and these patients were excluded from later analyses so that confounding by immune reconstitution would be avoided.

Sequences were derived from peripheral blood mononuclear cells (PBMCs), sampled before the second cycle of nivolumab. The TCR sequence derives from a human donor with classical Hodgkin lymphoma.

This receptor has the CDR3 CASSRTGSSGNTIYF. The nucleotide sequence reads as follows: TGTGCCAGCAGCAGAACAGGGAGCTCTGGAAACACCATATATTTT. The rearrangement combines TRBV11-2 with TRBJ1-3; a tentative D call is TRBD1 (6 bases match). The germline V gene supplies CDR1 SGHAT and CDR2 FQNNGV. A distance of 11 bases separates the germline ends of V and J, which lose 5 bases and 0 bases respectively. From cysteine to phenylalanine, the CDR3 is 15 amino acids long. The entry retains the CDR3 DNA only, 45 bases that are in frame from base 1. With the rest looked up from the reference TRBV11-2 and TRBJ1-3 genes rather than sequenced, the full variable domain is EAGVAQSPRYKIIEKRQSVAFWCNPISGHATLYWYQQILGQGPKLLIQFQNNGVVDDSQLPKDRFSAERLKGVDSTLKIQPAKLEDSAVYLCASSRTGSSGNTIYFGEGSWLTVV.